A selection of T cell receptor beta chains follows, all from one sample in a study of T cell responses to AZD1222 COVID-19 vaccine. Measured with immunoSEQ multiplex PCR; TCRdb has only the in-frame clones, and not every one. The sample lists approximately 130,000 clones, nearly 90% occurring once. The sample was peripheral blood, taken 28 days after the second AZD1222 dose. The receptors originated from an adult who received the AZD1222 COVID-19 vaccine. Both conserved end residues are part of each CDR3. D genes are given only for firm matches. The listing skips clone size in some rows; elsewhere it reads once, few, many or a size class.

few,TRBJ2-7,15,.,TRBV4-1,CASSQRAVVDYEQYF,TGCGCCAGCAGCCAGCGGGCGGTGGTCGACTACGAGCAGTACTTC
.,TRBJ1-6,15,.,TRBV10-1,CASIPQGNYNSPLHF,TGCGCCAGCATACCCCAGGGAAACTATAATTCACCCCTCCACTTT
.,TRBJ1-5,12,TRBD1,TRBV10-1,CATGTGNQPQHF,TGCGCCACCGGGACAGGAAATCAGCCCCAGCATTTT
.,TRBJ2-1,20,TRBD2,TRBV19,CASSMGAGASGRTSYNEQFF,TGTGCCAGTAGTATGGGGGCAGGGGCTAGCGGGAGGACCTCCTACAATGAGCAGTTCTTC
.,TRBJ2-7,16,.,TRBV4-1,CASSPSPFFPSYEQYF,TGCGCCAGCAGCCCCTCCCCATTTTTCCCATCCTACGAGCAGTACTTC
.,TRBJ1-3,16,.,TRBV7-2,CASSSIRTNRGNTIYF,TGTGCCAGCAGCTCAATTAGGACTAACCGTGGAAACACCATATATTTT
once,TRBJ2-2,14,.,TRBV30,CAWSVDGYTGELFF,TGTGCCTGGAGTGTAGACGGGTACACCGGGGAGCTGTTTTTT
.,TRBJ2-3,15,TRBD2,TRBV24-1,CATSDSSGRSDTQYF,TGTGCCACCAGTGATTCTAGCGGGAGGTCAGATACGCAGTATTTT
.,TRBJ2-1,15,TRBD2,TRBV19,CASSSGRESYNEQFF,TGTGCCAGTAGTAGCGGGAGGGAGTCCTACAATGAGCAGTTCTTC
.,TRBJ1-6,17,.,TRBV7-3,CASSLYPGGGLNSPLHF,TGTGCCAGCAGCTTATACCCTGGAGGCGGGTTAAATTCACCCCTCCACTTT
.,TRBJ1-2,14,TRBD1,TRBV6-6,CASSYSGGGYGYTF,TGTGCCAGCAGTTACTCAGGGGGCGGCTATGGCTACACCTTC
.,TRBJ2-1,17,TRBD2,TRBV14,CASSHSSSSGGYNEQFF,TGTGCCAGCAGCCACTCGTCTTCTAGCGGGGGCTACAATGAGCAGTTCTTC
.,TRBJ1-2,13,TRBD1,TRBV12-3/TRBV12-4,CASSTTGTMGYTF,TGTGCCAGCAGTACGACAGGGACTATGGGCTACACCTTC
.,TRBJ2-1,15,.,TRBV5-1,CASWQDVSSYNEQFF,TGCGCCAGCTGGCAAGATGTGAGCTCCTACAATGAGCAGTTCTTC
.,TRBJ1-1,14,TRBD1,TRBV7-9,CASSRDRGSTEAFF,TGTGCCAGCAGTAGGGACAGGGGATCCACTGAAGCTTTCTTT
.,TRBJ1-3,16,.,TRBV19,CASSPQIASSGNTIYF,TGTGCCAGTAGCCCCCAGATCGCTTCCTCTGGAAACACCATATATTTT
.,TRBJ2-1,15,TRBD1,TRBV5-1,CASSLTGTGVDEQFF,TGCGCCAGCAGCTTGACCGGGACAGGGGTGGATGAGCAGTTCTTC
.,TRBJ1-2,15,TRBD1,TRBV19,CASSANRGLLQGYTF,TGTGCCAGTAGTGCAAACAGGGGGCTCCTGCAGGGCTACACCTTC
.,TRBJ2-7,15,.,TRBV7-3,CASSLGAGYDYEQYF,TGTGCCAGCAGCTTAGGGGCAGGGTATGACTACGAGCAGTACTTC
once,TRBJ1-4,16,.,TRBV21-1,CASRPIGEGDCEKLFF,TGTGCCAGCAGACCAATCGGGGAAGGGGATTGTGAAAAACTGTTTTTT
.,TRBJ1-5,12,.,TRBV5-6,CASSRQNQPQHF,TGTGCCAGCAGCCGACAGAATCAGCCCCAGCATTTT
.,TRBJ1-6,15,.,TRBV3-1/TRBV3-2,CASSLGQLYNSPLHF,TGTGCCAGCAGCCTCGGACAACTCTATAATTCACCCCTCCACTTT
.,TRBJ1-3,17,TRBD1,TRBV7-7,CASSPGQGANSGNTIYF,TGTGCTAGCAGCCCCGGACAGGGGGCTAACTCTGGAAACACCATATATTTT
.,TRBJ2-7,15,.,TRBV6-5,CASSRSGALTYEQYF,TGTGCCAGCAGCCGCTCCGGGGCGCTAACCTACGAGCAGTACTTC
.,TRBJ1-1,13,.,TRBV11-3,CASSLGGDVEAFF,TGTGCCAGCAGCTTAGGGGGGGACGTAGAAGCTTTCTTT
.,TRBJ1-5,16,.,TRBV30,CAWSHYLGSGSQPQHF,TGTGCCTGGAGTCACTACTTGGGGAGTGGAAGTCAGCCCCAGCATTTT
.,TRBJ2-1,12,.,TRBV7-9,CASSLSPGQGFF,TGTGCCAGCAGCTTATCTCCGGGCCAGGGGTTCTTC
.,TRBJ2-1,17,TRBD1,TRBV2,CASRASLWTGGDNEQFF,TGTGCCAGCAGGGCGTCCCTCTGGACAGGGGGGGACAATGAGCAGTTCTTC
.,TRBJ1-1,13,.,TRBV18,CASSKGENTEAFF,TGTGCCAGCTCTAAGGGCGAGAACACTGAAGCTTTCTTT
.,TRBJ1-1,14,TRBD1,TRBV19,CASSIIIGQGEAFF,TGTGCCAGTAGTATCATCATAGGACAGGGTGAAGCTTTCTTT
.,TRBJ2-7,13,TRBD2,TRBV6-5,CASSAGLLYEQYF,TGTGCCAGCAGCGCGGGACTACTCTACGAGCAGTACTTC
once,TRBJ2-1,15,TRBD2,TRBV3-1/TRBV3-2,CASSQLAGRYNEQFF,TGTGCCAGCAGCCAACTAGCGGGACGTTACAATGAGCAGTTCTTC
.,TRBJ2-3,15,TRBD1,TRBV7-2,CASSFRTGSTDTQYF,TGTGCCAGCAGCTTTCGGACAGGTAGCACAGATACGCAGTATTTT
.,TRBJ1-1,14,.,TRBV7-3,CASSLQGQGTEAFF,TGTGCCAGCAGCTTACAGGGGCAGGGGACTGAAGCTTTCTTT
.,TRBJ2-1,16,TRBD2,TRBV5-1,CASSLLAGGGGDEQFF,TGCGCCAGCAGCTTACTAGCGGGAGGGGGAGGCGATGAGCAGTTCTTC
.,TRBJ1-5,15,.,TRBV30,CAWRNGGAMEQPQHF,TGTGCCTGGAGAAACGGGGGGGCGATGGAGCAGCCCCAGCATTTT
.,TRBJ2-1,15,TRBD2,TRBV2,CASRTTSGGHNEQFF,TGTGCCAGCAGAACGACTAGCGGGGGACACAATGAGCAGTTCTTC
.,TRBJ1-5,14,TRBD1,TRBV6-5,CASARGFSNQPQHF,TGTGCCAGCGCCAGGGGGTTTAGCAATCAGCCCCAGCATTTT
few,TRBJ1-5,13,.,TRBV3-1/TRBV3-2,CASSQEERQPQHF,TGTGCCAGCAGCCAAGAAGAAAGACAGCCCCAGCATTTT
.,TRBJ1-2,14,.,TRBV5-1,CASSSSAGEVGYTF,TGCGCCAGCAGCTCCTCTGCGGGGGAAGTTGGCTACACCTTC
.,TRBJ2-7,15,.,TRBV6-2/TRBV6-3,CASSTDPGTAYEQYF,TGTGCCAGCAGTACAGACCCCGGGACGGCCTACGAGCAGTACTTC
few,TRBJ1-4,16,.,TRBV21-1,CAGHPGPGDSNEKLFF,TGTGCCGGCCATCCCGGTCCAGGGGATTCTAATGAAAAACTGTTTTTT
.,TRBJ1-2,16,TRBD1,TRBV11-2,CASSPRTGLTNYGYTF,TGTGCCAGCAGCCCGCGGACAGGCCTCACTAACTATGGCTACACCTTC
.,TRBJ1-1,14,.,TRBV15,CATSRVQRNTEAFF,TGTGCCACCAGCAGAGTACAGAGGAACACTGAAGCTTTCTTT
.,TRBJ2-5,12,.,TRBV6-2/TRBV6-3,CASSWAGETQYF,TGTGCCAGCAGTTGGGCGGGCGAGACCCAGTACTTC
.,TRBJ1-3,15,.,TRBV3-1/TRBV3-2,CASSVAGSTGNTIYF,TGTGCCAGCAGCGTCGCGGGGTCGACTGGAAACACCATATATTTT
.,TRBJ2-3,12,.,TRBV29-1,CSVLSGEDTQYF,TGCAGCGTTTTATCGGGGGAGGATACGCAGTATTTT
.,TRBJ1-2,15,TRBD1,TRBV5-6,CASSAVDRLYYGYTF,TGTGCCAGCAGCGCCGTGGACAGGCTATACTATGGCTACACCTTC
.,TRBJ1-6,14,.,TRBV20-1,CSASGEGGLSPLHF,TGCAGTGCTAGTGGGGAGGGAGGTTTGTCACCCCTCCACTTT
.,TRBJ2-5,14,.,TRBV7-2,CASSSDSTQETQYF,TGTGCCAGCAGCTCCGACAGCACCCAAGAGACCCAGTACTTC
.,TRBJ2-1,12,.,TRBV18,CASSPSGNEQFF,TGTGCCAGCTCACCCTCCGGGAATGAGCAGTTCTTC
.,TRBJ2-2,16,TRBD2,TRBV19,CASSIRLAGATGELFF,TGTGCCAGTAGTATAAGGCTAGCGGGAGCCACCGGGGAGCTGTTTTTT
.,TRBJ1-3,16,.,TRBV6-5,CASSYSIGGDGNTIYF,TGTGCCAGCAGTTACTCGATTGGGGGTGACGGAAACACCATATATTTT